Listed below are T cell receptor beta chains from one sample, sequenced in a study of graft-versus-host responses after intestinal transplantation. Clones were read by immunoSEQ multiplex PCR, and TCRdb kept only the in-frame ones, dropping some. The data contain roughly 8,200 clones, roughly 93% of them seen just once; the ten biggest clones take up approximately 2.3%. The sequenced sample was PBMCs, obtained 11 days after intestinal transplantation. These receptors came from a human patient who received an intestinal transplant, so some T cells may come from the graft donor. The CDR3 runs from the conserved cysteine through the conserved F or W. A D gene is named only where the DNA matches it firmly. Some rows have no size entry. The others give once, few or many, or a class for an expanded clone.

v_call	j_call	clone_size	d_call	cdr3_aa	cdr3_nt
TRBV10-3	TRBJ2-5	.	.	CAISESLGLQETQYF	TGTGCCATCAGTGAGTCGCTGGGGCTCCAAGAGACCCAGTACTTC
TRBV10-1	TRBJ2-1	.	.	CASIQGPPADEQFF	TGCGCCAGCATCCAAGGCCCTCCCGCGGATGAGCAGTTCTTC
TRBV6-5	TRBJ1-2	.	.	CASSDGLLNAGYTF	TGTGCCAGCAGTGATGGACTCCTAAACGCTGGCTACACCTTC
TRBV6-5	TRBJ2-5	.	TRBD2	CASSYSVSGGQETQYF	TGTGCCAGCAGTTACTCGGTGTCGGGAGGGCAAGAGACCCAGTACTTC
TRBV27	TRBJ1-2	.	TRBD1	CASSPTGSNYGYTF	TGTGCCAGCAGTCCGACAGGGTCAAACTATGGCTACACCTTC
TRBV5-4	TRBJ2-5	.	TRBD2	CASSLGTSGGRETQYF	TGTGCCAGCAGCTTGGGGACTAGCGGGGGGAGGGAGACCCAGTACTTC
TRBV4-1	TRBJ1-2	.	TRBD1	CASSQVRGQDGYTF	TGCGCCAGCAGCCAAGTAAGAGGACAGGATGGCTACACCTTC
TRBV9	TRBJ2-5	.	.	CASSVATRSGQETQYF	TGTGCCAGCAGCGTAGCTACGAGGTCGGGACAAGAGACCCAGTACTTC
TRBV5-1	TRBJ2-1	once	TRBD2	CASSLDKREYNEQFF	TGCGCCAGCAGCTTGGATAAGCGGGAATACAATGAGCAGTTCTTC
TRBV27	TRBJ2-4	.	.	CAPFRRGKNIQYF	TGTGCCCCATTCCGAAGGGGGAAAAACATTCAGTACTTC
TRBV28	TRBJ2-7	.	TRBD2	CASSFRTSGAYAYEQYF	TGTGCCAGCAGTTTTAGGACTAGCGGGGCCTACGCCTACGAGCAGTACTTC
TRBV7-3	TRBJ2-7	.	TRBD2	CASSQSGSWYEQYF	TGTGCCAGCAGCCAAAGCGGGAGTTGGTACGAGCAGTACTTC
TRBV28	TRBJ2-2	.	TRBD1	CASSLGTGPGELFF	TGTGCCAGCAGTTTAGGGACAGGCCCCGGGGAGCTGTTTTTT
TRBV27	TRBJ2-1	.	TRBD1	CASSLGTGPNEQFF	TGTGCCAGCAGTTTAGGGACAGGACCCAATGAGCAGTTCTTC
TRBV29-1	TRBJ1-1	.	.	CSVDSGAGGTEAFF	TGCAGCGTTGACTCAGGGGCAGGTGGCACTGAAGCTTTCTTT
TRBV9	TRBJ1-3	.	.	CASSVLQDPSSGNTIYF	TGTGCCAGCAGCGTACTACAGGATCCTAGCTCTGGAAACACCATATATTTT
TRBV10-1	TRBJ1-5	few	.	CASQGHISEAPQHF	TGCGCCAGCCAAGGACACATCAGTGAGGCGCCCCAGCATTTT
TRBV28	TRBJ2-1	.	TRBD2	CASTKSGLASSEQFF	TGTGCCAGTACGAAATCGGGACTAGCGAGCTCTGAGCAGTTCTTC
TRBV27	TRBJ1-5	.	.	CASSLGIGSGYSNQPQHF	TGTGCCAGCAGTTTGGGTATAGGGTCGGGGTATAGCAATCAGCCCCAGCATTTT
TRBV14	TRBJ2-1	.	TRBD1	CASSQEGGQGSNEQFF	TGTGCCAGCAGCCAAGAAGGAGGACAGGGGTCCAATGAGCAGTTCTTC
TRBV7-6	TRBJ1-5	.	.	CASSSTARNREGHQPQHF	TGTGCCAGCAGCTCCACGGCCCGAAACAGGGAGGGCCATCAGCCCCAGCATTTT
TRBV4-1	TRBJ2-1	.	TRBD1	CASTSRQGSANEQFF	TGCGCCAGCACGAGTCGACAGGGATCCGCGAATGAGCAGTTCTTC
TRBV6-1	TRBJ1-5	.	TRBD1	CASSPYTGGNQPQHF	TGTGCCAGCAGTCCTTATACAGGGGGCAATCAGCCCCAGCATTTT
TRBV18	TRBJ2-1	once	TRBD1	CASSRLGTGGEGNEQFF	TGTGCCAGCTCACGGCTCGGGACAGGGGGCGAGGGCAATGAGCAGTTCTTC
TRBV4-2	TRBJ2-1	.	TRBD2	CASSLRLAGGRNEQFF	TGTGCCAGCAGCCTACGACTAGCGGGAGGGCGGAATGAGCAGTTCTTC
TRBV5-1	TRBJ2-7	.	TRBD2	CASSSTSGNYEQYF	TGCGCCAGCAGCTCGACTAGCGGGAACTACGAGCAGTACTTC
TRBV19	TRBJ1-1	few	.	CASGTANTEAFF	TGTGCCAGTGGAACAGCTAACACTGAAGCTTTCTTT
TRBV6-6	TRBJ2-7	.	TRBD1	CASSPGRGTESYEQYF	TGTGCCAGCAGTCCCGGTAGGGGGACAGAATCCTACGAGCAGTACTTC
TRBV11-3	TRBJ2-1	once	.	CASSSSDYGGDVNEQFF	TGTGCCAGCAGCTCTTCAGACTATGGCGGGGACGTCAATGAGCAGTTCTTC
TRBV28	TRBJ2-7	.	TRBD2	CASSFTGGPGEQYF	TGTGCCAGCAGTTTTACGGGAGGGCCTGGTGAGCAGTACTTC
TRBV29-1	TRBJ2-1	.	.	CSVIQGRGEQFF	TGCAGCGTTATCCAGGGTAGGGGTGAGCAGTTCTTC
TRBV7-9	TRBJ2-5	.	.	CASTSGDQETQYF	TGTGCCAGCACCTCGGGGGACCAAGAGACCCAGTACTTC
TRBV15	TRBJ2-2	few	.	CATSPRWAGGELFF	TGTGCCACCAGCCCCCGATGGGCGGGCGGGGAGCTGTTTTTT